This TCR beta chain was identified during a study of blood T cell repertoires in COVID-19 (TCRdb year 2020). About the study as a whole: The collaborator samples originated in the United States, Italy and Spain and spanned the acute and convalescent phases of COVID-19. HLA class I and class II types, where available, came from metadata supplied by the sample provider rather than from assay-based typing. The repertoires were made available in a free public database intended to serve as a resource for research on the immune response to SARS-CoV-2. The material from the prospective study consisted of cDNA or gDNA derived from T cells, B-cell-depleted T cells, or PBMCs. Samples were obtained from the ongoing ImmuneRACE study (first 160 participants) and from over a thousand subjects provided by 6 global collaborators. Deeply sampled blood TCRbeta repertoires from subjects exposed to, actively infected with, or recovered from COVID-19 were included in the dataset. Nearly every sample came with metadata listing a de-identified subject ID, COVID-19 status, age in years and sex.

On this clone: Its antigen target is currently unknown. It has no much larger one-base neighbor in the sample; base qualities were not kept.

CDR1 SGHDT and CDR2 YYEEEE were looked up in the germline V gene. V gives up 3 bases and J gives up 6 bases, and the segment between their germline ends measures 12 bases. The CDR3 numbers 14 residues from cysteine through phenylalanine. Solely the CDR3 DNA is kept, with 42 bases framed from the first base. Study-level results and caveats: The amount of clinical and demographic metadata varied by source and participant and was provided uncurated.

TCRbeta CDR3 regions were amplified from genomic DNA by means of the immunoSEQ Assay, a bias-controlled multiplex PCR. Regarding the original processing steps: Within the assay, amplification of reference gene primers was used to estimate how many nucleated cells each sample contained. To quantify the absolute abundance of each unique TCRbeta CDR3 rearrangement, sequence reads were collapsed and filtered. Productive Simpson clonality was computed per sample as the square root of Simpson's diversity index over productive rearrangements. The table comes from immuneACCESS by way of TCRdb, which keeps in-frame sequences with V and J called. Part of the clones is missing from these tables; in studies checked, under half for an unresolved V gene and the rest for unknown reasons. That table furnishes V, J and clone size, whereas the DNA furnished D and trimming. The sample yields about 190,000 clones; around 85% were counted once. The biggest ten clones account for 1.1% of the sample.

Whole blood was collected in K2EDTA tubes by collaborating institutions according to the institutions' own protocols. Collaborator samples were shipped for TCRbeta analysis as frozen whole blood, isolated PBMCs, or DNA extracted from either sample type. This sequence uses TRBV5-6 and TRBJ1-4, with the D gene not clear enough to name. The clonotype comes from a man in his thirties or forties with acute or convalescent COVID-19. Specimen: peripheral blood. The CDR3 corresponds to CASSSAGNYEKLFF. DNA sequence: TGTGCCAGCAGCTCCGCGGGTAATTATGAAAAACTGTTTTTT. Extended through the reference TRBV5-6 and TRBJ1-4 proteins, this CDR3 yields the full variable domain: DAGVTQSPTHLIKTRGQQVTLRCSPKSGHDTVSWYQQALGQGPQFIFQYYEEEERQRGNFPDRFSGHQFPNYSSELNVNALLLGDSALYLCASSSAGNYEKLFFGSGTQLSVL.